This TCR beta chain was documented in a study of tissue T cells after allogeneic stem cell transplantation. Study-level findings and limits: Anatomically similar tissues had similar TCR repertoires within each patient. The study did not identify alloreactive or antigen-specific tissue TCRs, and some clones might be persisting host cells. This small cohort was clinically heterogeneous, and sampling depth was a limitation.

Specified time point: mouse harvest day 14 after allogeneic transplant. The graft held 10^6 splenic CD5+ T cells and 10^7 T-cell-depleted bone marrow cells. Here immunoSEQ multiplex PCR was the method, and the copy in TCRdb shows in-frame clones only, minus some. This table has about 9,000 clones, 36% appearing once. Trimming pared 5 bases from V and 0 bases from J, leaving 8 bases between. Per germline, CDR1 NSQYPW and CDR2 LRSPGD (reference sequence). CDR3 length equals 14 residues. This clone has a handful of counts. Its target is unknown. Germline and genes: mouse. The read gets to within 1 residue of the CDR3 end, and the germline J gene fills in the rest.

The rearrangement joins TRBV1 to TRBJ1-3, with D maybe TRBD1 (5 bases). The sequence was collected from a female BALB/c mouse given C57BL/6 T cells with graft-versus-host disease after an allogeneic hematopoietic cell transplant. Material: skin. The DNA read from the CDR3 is TGCACCTGCAGTCGGACAATTTCTGGAAATACGCTCTAT. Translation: CTCSRTISGNTLY. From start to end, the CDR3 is CTCSRTISGNTLYF.